This is a list of T cell receptor beta chains from one sample in a study of blood T cell repertoires in COVID-19. The repertoire was sequenced with immunoSEQ multiplex PCR; TCRdb's copy has only in-frame clones and lacks some. The profile shows 25,000 to 35,000 clones, 91% of them singletons. The source material was peripheral blood. These receptors came from a human donor with active COVID-19. The donor label of this sample is uncertain. Each CDR3 is given with its conserved first and last residue. A D gene is named only where the DNA matches it firmly. A row's size may be missing; if present it is once, few, many or a size class.

cdr3_length: 16
v_call: TRBV27
j_call: TRBJ2-5
d_call: TRBD1
clone_size: medium-sized
cdr3_nt: TGTGCCAGCAGTCCGACTGACAGGGGGCGCGCGGAGACCCAGTACTTC
cdr3_aa: CASSPTDRGRAETQYF

cdr3_length: 13
v_call: TRBV12-3/TRBV12-4
j_call: TRBJ1-1
d_call: -
clone_size: -
cdr3_nt: TGTGCCAGCAGTTTACGGGAATACACTGAAGCTTTCTTT
cdr3_aa: CASSLREYTEAFF

cdr3_length: 13
v_call: TRBV20-1
j_call: TRBJ2-7
d_call: -
clone_size: -
cdr3_nt: TGCAGTGCTAGTTTTGGGACAAATTACGAGCAGTACTTC
cdr3_aa: CSASFGTNYEQYF

cdr3_length: 14
v_call: TRBV7-3
j_call: TRBJ2-2
d_call: -
clone_size: -
cdr3_nt: TGTGCCAGCAGCACCTTCACAAACACCGGGGAGCTGTTTTTT
cdr3_aa: CASSTFTNTGELFF

cdr3_length: 17
v_call: TRBV9
j_call: TRBJ2-1
d_call: TRBD2
clone_size: -
cdr3_nt: TGTGCCAGCAGCCCCTTAGCGGGGGCTCCCGACTACAATGAGCAGTTCTTC
cdr3_aa: CASSPLAGAPDYNEQFF

cdr3_length: 11
v_call: TRBV30
j_call: TRBJ2-7
d_call: -
clone_size: -
cdr3_nt: TGTGCCTGGAGTCCAGGATACGAGCAGTACTTC
cdr3_aa: CAWSPGYEQYF

cdr3_length: 11
v_call: TRBV4-2
j_call: TRBJ2-1
d_call: TRBD2
clone_size: -
cdr3_nt: TGTGCCAGCAGCCAAGGCGGGACTAGGTTCTTC
cdr3_aa: CASSQGGTRFF

cdr3_length: 12
v_call: TRBV7-9
j_call: TRBJ2-6
d_call: -
clone_size: -
cdr3_nt: TGTGCCAGCAGCTTACAATCTGAGATCCTGACTTTC
cdr3_aa: CASSLQSEILTF

cdr3_length: 12
v_call: TRBV6-2/TRBV6-3
j_call: TRBJ2-1
d_call: -
clone_size: -
cdr3_nt: TGTGCCAGCAGTTGGGGGGTTGTCGAGCAGTTCTTC
cdr3_aa: CASSWGVVEQFF

cdr3_length: 14
v_call: TRBV19
j_call: TRBJ2-4
d_call: -
clone_size: -
cdr3_nt: TGTGCCAGTATGGCGACAGGAGCCAAAAACATTCAGTACTTC
cdr3_aa: CASMATGAKNIQYF

cdr3_length: 15
v_call: TRBV7-6
j_call: TRBJ2-1
d_call: -
clone_size: -
cdr3_nt: TGTGCCAGCAGCTTAGGCCCGAGCTCCTACAATGAGCAGTTCTTC
cdr3_aa: CASSLGPSSYNEQFF

cdr3_length: 15
v_call: TRBV4-3
j_call: TRBJ2-2
d_call: -
clone_size: -
cdr3_nt: TGCGCCAGCAGCCAAGGTAGCCCGAATCCCGGGGAGCTGTTTTTT
cdr3_aa: CASSQGSPNPGELFF

cdr3_length: 16
v_call: TRBV5-5
j_call: TRBJ2-7
d_call: -
clone_size: -
cdr3_nt: TGTGCCAGCAGCTTGGTATTCAGGGACAAAACCTACGAGCAGTACTTC
cdr3_aa: CASSLVFRDKTYEQYF

cdr3_length: 17
v_call: TRBV2
j_call: TRBJ2-2
d_call: TRBD2
clone_size: -
cdr3_nt: TGTGCCAGCAAGAGGGAGATGGGCGGGAGGGGCGCCGGGGAGCTGTTTTTT
cdr3_aa: CASKREMGGRGAGELFF

cdr3_length: 21
v_call: TRBV24-1
j_call: TRBJ2-3
d_call: TRBD2
clone_size: -
cdr3_nt: TGTGCCACCAGTGATTCCCCCCGGGGCGCGACTAGCGGGAGGTTCTCGTATACGCAGTATTTT
cdr3_aa: CATSDSPRGATSGRFSYTQYF

cdr3_length: 16
v_call: TRBV4-1
j_call: TRBJ1-2
d_call: TRBD1
clone_size: -
cdr3_nt: TGCGCCAGCAGCCAAGACCGACAGGGGGCGAGCTATGGCTACACCTTC
cdr3_aa: CASSQDRQGASYGYTF

cdr3_length: 14
v_call: TRBV19
j_call: TRBJ1-4
d_call: -
clone_size: -
cdr3_nt: TGTGCCAGTAGTCCGCGTATTCCTAATGAAAAACTGTTTTTT
cdr3_aa: CASSPRIPNEKLFF

cdr3_length: 18
v_call: TRBV5-1
j_call: TRBJ2-3
d_call: -
clone_size: -
cdr3_nt: TGCGCCAGCAGCTTGGGGGGCTGGAGCTCTCGTAGCACAGATACGCAGTATTTT
cdr3_aa: CASSLGGWSSRSTDTQYF

cdr3_length: 14
v_call: TRBV30
j_call: TRBJ2-7
d_call: TRBD1
clone_size: -
cdr3_nt: TGTGCCTGGGCCGGGACAGGGCCTCCCTACGAGCAGTACTTC
cdr3_aa: CAWAGTGPPYEQYF

cdr3_length: 15
v_call: TRBV6-5
j_call: TRBJ1-1
d_call: TRBD1
clone_size: -
cdr3_nt: TGTGCCAGCAGTTACTCCCCAGGGGGTCATACTGAAGCTTTCTTT
cdr3_aa: CASSYSPGGHTEAFF

cdr3_length: 15
v_call: TRBV5-1
j_call: TRBJ2-7
d_call: TRBD1
clone_size: -
cdr3_nt: TGCGCCAGCAGCTTGTTGGGCCAGGGGGCTTACGAGCAGTACTTC
cdr3_aa: CASSLLGQGAYEQYF

cdr3_length: 13
v_call: TRBV18
j_call: TRBJ1-1
d_call: TRBD1
clone_size: -
cdr3_nt: TGTGCCAGCTCCCCTGACAGGGTTACGCAAGCTTTCTTT
cdr3_aa: CASSPDRVTQAFF

cdr3_length: 14
v_call: TRBV11-3
j_call: TRBJ2-7
d_call: TRBD2
clone_size: -
cdr3_nt: TGTGCCAGCAGGGATCCGACTAGCGGGATACCGACGCACTTC
cdr3_aa: CASRDPTSGIPTHF

cdr3_length: 11
v_call: TRBV12-3/TRBV12-4
j_call: TRBJ1-4
d_call: -
clone_size: once
cdr3_nt: TGTGCCAGCAGTACCGGGAGAAAACTGTTTTTT
cdr3_aa: CASSTGRKLFF

cdr3_length: 16
v_call: TRBV2
j_call: TRBJ2-5
d_call: TRBD2
clone_size: -
cdr3_nt: TGTGCCAGCCACAGGACTAGCGGGGGGGTTGGGGAGACCCAGTACTTC
cdr3_aa: CASHRTSGGVGETQYF

cdr3_length: 18
v_call: TRBV30
j_call: TRBJ2-3
d_call: TRBD2
clone_size: few
cdr3_nt: TGTGCCTGGAGTGTACTGACTAGCGGGGTAAAAGGGACAGATACGCAGTATTTT
cdr3_aa: CAWSVLTSGVKGTDTQYF

cdr3_length: 14
v_call: TRBV5-4
j_call: TRBJ1-4
d_call: -
clone_size: -
cdr3_nt: TGTGCCAGCTCCTTAGACAGGCAGTATGAAAAACTGTTTTTT
cdr3_aa: CASSLDRQYEKLFF

cdr3_length: 16
v_call: TRBV6-7
j_call: TRBJ2-7
d_call: -
clone_size: -
cdr3_nt: TGTGCCAGCAGTTACTCGAATAGTAGTCCCGCGGGGGAGCAGTACTTC
cdr3_aa: CASSYSNSSPAGEQYF

cdr3_length: 14
v_call: TRBV14
j_call: TRBJ2-1
d_call: -
clone_size: -
cdr3_nt: TGTGCCAGCAGCCAAGCCTCTAGGAAGGTTGAGCAGTTCTTC
cdr3_aa: CASSQASRKVEQFF

cdr3_length: 14
v_call: TRBV28
j_call: TRBJ1-2
d_call: -
clone_size: -
cdr3_nt: TGTGCCAGCAGCCCCGGGTGGACTAACTATGGCTACACCTTC
cdr3_aa: CASSPGWTNYGYTF

cdr3_length: 15
v_call: TRBV4-3
j_call: TRBJ2-1
d_call: TRBD2
clone_size: -
cdr3_nt: TGCGCCAGCAGCCAGGTAGCGGGAGTACACAATGAGCAGTTCTTC
cdr3_aa: CASSQVAGVHNEQFF

cdr3_length: 15
v_call: TRBV19
j_call: TRBJ2-4
d_call: -
clone_size: -
cdr3_nt: TGTGCCAGTAGTATTGGGAGCTTAGCCAAAAACATTCAGTACTTC
cdr3_aa: CASSIGSLAKNIQYF

cdr3_length: 12
v_call: TRBV28
j_call: TRBJ2-7
d_call: TRBD1
clone_size: medium-sized
cdr3_nt: TGTGCCGTTAGGGGGCCTTCCTACGAGCAGTACTTC
cdr3_aa: CAVRGPSYEQYF

cdr3_length: 14
v_call: TRBV5-1
j_call: TRBJ1-2
d_call: -
clone_size: -
cdr3_nt: TGCGCCAGCAGCTTGCGGCAGGGAACTAATGGCTACACCTTC
cdr3_aa: CASSLRQGTNGYTF

cdr3_length: 18
v_call: TRBV7-8
j_call: TRBJ1-4
d_call: -
clone_size: -
cdr3_nt: TGTGCCAGCAGCTCTATGACCCTCCTAGCTGCAACTAATGAAAAACTGTTTTTT
cdr3_aa: CASSSMTLLAATNEKLFF

cdr3_length: 14
v_call: TRBV6-1
j_call: TRBJ2-2
d_call: -
clone_size: -
cdr3_nt: TGTGCCAGCAGTGATTGGAGGGACACCGGGGAGCTGTTTTTT
cdr3_aa: CASSDWRDTGELFF

cdr3_length: 16
v_call: TRBV19
j_call: TRBJ1-2
d_call: TRBD1
clone_size: -
cdr3_nt: TGTGCCAGTAGTATTGCCTTGACAGGGTTAGGTAATGGCTACACCTTC
cdr3_aa: CASSIALTGLGNGYTF

cdr3_length: 16
v_call: TRBV25-1
j_call: TRBJ2-5
d_call: TRBD1
clone_size: -
cdr3_nt: TGTGCCAGCAGTGCCGAATCCGGGACAGGGGGCCTAGTGCAGTACTTC
cdr3_aa: CASSAESGTGGLVQYF

cdr3_length: 15
v_call: TRBV5-1
j_call: TRBJ1-2
d_call: TRBD1
clone_size: -
cdr3_nt: TGCGCCAGCAGCTCAACAGACAGGGTTAACTATGGCTACACCTTC
cdr3_aa: CASSSTDRVNYGYTF

cdr3_length: 17
v_call: TRBV6-1
j_call: TRBJ2-7
d_call: -
clone_size: -
cdr3_nt: TGTGCCAGCAGTGAAGCGGGTGGCGGATACCTTAACTACGAGCAGTACTTC
cdr3_aa: CASSEAGGGYLNYEQYF

cdr3_length: 15
v_call: TRBV5-1
j_call: TRBJ2-5
d_call: TRBD2
clone_size: -
cdr3_nt: TGCGCCAGCAGCAAGGTAGCGGGGAGCGAGGAGACCCAGTACTTC
cdr3_aa: CASSKVAGSEETQYF

cdr3_length: 13
v_call: TRBV29-1
j_call: TRBJ1-4
d_call: -
clone_size: -
cdr3_nt: TGCAGCGTGAAGACAGGAATCAATGAAAAACTGTTTTTT
cdr3_aa: CSVKTGINEKLFF

cdr3_length: 13
v_call: TRBV7-9
j_call: TRBJ2-7
d_call: TRBD2
clone_size: -
cdr3_nt: TGTTCGAGCGAGGGCGGGGGCTCCTACGAGCAGTACTTC
cdr3_aa: CSSEGGGSYEQYF

cdr3_length: 16
v_call: TRBV19
j_call: TRBJ1-1
d_call: TRBD1
clone_size: -
cdr3_nt: TGTGCCAGTAGTATCCGGGCAGGGGGCCGGGACACTGAAGCTTTCTTT
cdr3_aa: CASSIRAGGRDTEAFF

cdr3_length: 14
v_call: TRBV5-1
j_call: TRBJ2-7
d_call: TRBD1
clone_size: -
cdr3_nt: TGCGCCAGCAGCCCGGGACAGGGTTCCTACGAGCAGTACTTC
cdr3_aa: CASSPGQGSYEQYF

cdr3_length: 17
v_call: TRBV5-8
j_call: TRBJ2-1
d_call: TRBD2
clone_size: -
cdr3_nt: TGTGCCAGCAGCTTGACCGGGACTAGCGGGGGAAGCAATGAGCAGTTCTTC
cdr3_aa: CASSLTGTSGGSNEQFF

cdr3_length: 15
v_call: TRBV5-1
j_call: TRBJ2-1
d_call: TRBD1
clone_size: -
cdr3_nt: TGCGCCAGCAGCTTGGCACAGGGGGCAATCAATGAGCAGTTCTTC
cdr3_aa: CASSLAQGAINEQFF

cdr3_length: 15
v_call: TRBV5-4
j_call: TRBJ2-7
d_call: TRBD2
clone_size: -
cdr3_nt: TGTGCCAGCAGCTTGGAAAATAGCGGGATTAGCGAGCAGTACTTC
cdr3_aa: CASSLENSGISEQYF

cdr3_length: 17
v_call: TRBV5-8
j_call: TRBJ2-7
d_call: -
clone_size: -
cdr3_nt: TGTGCCAGCAGCTTGGGCTCCGGAGCGGGTGTTACCTACGAGCAGTACTTC
cdr3_aa: CASSLGSGAGVTYEQYF

cdr3_length: 15
v_call: TRBV9
j_call: TRBJ2-5
d_call: -
clone_size: once
cdr3_nt: TGTGCCAGCAGCGTAGACCAGGGCCGCGTAGAGACCCAGTACTTC
cdr3_aa: CASSVDQGRVETQYF

cdr3_length: 14
v_call: TRBV28
j_call: TRBJ2-7
d_call: -
clone_size: -
cdr3_nt: TGTGCCAGCAGTCGGAGGACAGACTCCTACGAGCAGTACTTC
cdr3_aa: CASSRRTDSYEQYF